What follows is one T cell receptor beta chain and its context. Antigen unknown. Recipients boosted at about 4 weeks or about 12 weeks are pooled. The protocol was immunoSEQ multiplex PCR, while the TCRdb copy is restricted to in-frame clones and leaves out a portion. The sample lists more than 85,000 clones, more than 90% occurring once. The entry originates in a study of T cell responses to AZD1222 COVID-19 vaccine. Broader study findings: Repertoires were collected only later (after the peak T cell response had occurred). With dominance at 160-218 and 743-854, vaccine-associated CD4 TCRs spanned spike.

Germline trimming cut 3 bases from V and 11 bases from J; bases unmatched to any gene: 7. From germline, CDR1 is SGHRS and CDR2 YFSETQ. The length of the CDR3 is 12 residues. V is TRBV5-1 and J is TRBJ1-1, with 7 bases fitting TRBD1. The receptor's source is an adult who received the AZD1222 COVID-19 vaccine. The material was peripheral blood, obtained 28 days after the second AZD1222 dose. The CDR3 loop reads CASSSLTGAAFF. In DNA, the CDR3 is TGCGCCAGCAGCTCGTTAACAGGGGCCGCTTTCTTT.